The 23 T cell receptor beta chains below come from one sample, sequenced in a study of blood T cell repertoires in COVID-19 (dated by TCRdb to 2020 to 2021). Receptors were amplified or captured by the immunoSEQ multiplex PCR assay. Imported from immuneACCESS, the table was reduced by TCRdb to in-frame sequences with V and J called. These copies leave out some clones; in studies compared against another copy, an unresolved V gene accounts for under half, and the cause of the remainder is not known. Counted in this sample were 150,000 to 200,000 clones; 82% of them appeared once. Clones ranked in the top ten supply approximately 7.2% of the sample. Sequenced: peripheral blood. The source of these receptors is a human donor with acute or convalescent COVID-19. The donor label of this sample is uncertain.

This clone has just a few counts. The rearrangement joins TRBV29-1 to TRBJ1-2, with TRBD1 matching over 7 bases. The CDR3 has 13 amino acids. After removal of 4 bases from V and 2 bases from J, the junction contained 4 bases not matched to a gene. CDR1 and CDR2 from the germline V gene are SQVTM and ANQGSEA. The CDR3 region is CSVVLGQNYGYTF. The CDR3 region has the DNA TGCAGCGTTGTCCTGGGACAGAACTATGGCTACACCTTC.

This clone has only one observation. V gene TRBV19 combines with J gene TRBJ1-1; 7 positions agree with TRBD1. Unmatched junction bases numbered 6, after V lost 5 bases and J lost 6 bases. The length of the CDR3 is 13 residues. Germline loops: CDR1 LNHDA, CDR2 SQIVND (reference sequence). CDR3 sequence: CASSDHQGAEAFF. Written as DNA, the CDR3 is TGTGCCAGTAGTGACCATCAGGGGGCTGAAGCTTTCTTT.

V gene TRBV3-1 (or the pseudogene TRBV3-2) combines with J gene TRBJ2-2; D possibly corresponds to TRBD1 (5 bases). CDR3 length equals 14 residues. V was trimmed by 4 bases and J by 5 bases, leaving 11 bases between them. Germline V gene sequence: CDR1 LGHDT, CDR2 YNNKEL (reference sequence). The CDR3 sequence: CASSPYPGTGELFF. The CDR3 coding sequence is TGTGCCAGCAGCCCGTACCCAGGGACCGGGGAGCTGTTTTTT.

This sequence joins TRBV7-9 and TRBJ2-5, with 8 bases that match TRBD1. V shed 5 bases, J shed 2 bases, and the junction held 4 bases outside the gene matches. This CDR3 has 14 amino acids. The germline gives CDR1 SEHNR, CDR2 FQNEAQ (reference sequence). The CDR3 DNA reads TGTGCCAGCAGCCCGGACAGGGTACAAGAGACCCAGTACTTC. Residues: CASSPDRVQETQYF.

The chain uses TRBV5-1 and TRBJ2-5; D not resolved. V was shortened by 2 bases and J by 2 bases, with 10 bases between the two germline ends. The CDR3 runs 14 residues. The germline V gene has CDR1 SGHRS and CDR2 YFSETQ. CDR3 sequence reads: CASSFSGTQETQYF. The CDR3 nucleotides read TGCGCCAGCAGCTTTTCAGGAACGCAAGAGACCCAGTACTTC.

CDR3 in amino acids: CASSLWGMTGYYEQYF. In DNA form, the CDR3 reads TGTGCCAGCAGCCTTTGGGGGATGACAGGTTACTACGAGCAGTACTTC. The chain joins TRBV5-6 to TRBJ2-7, with D possibly matching TRBD1 (6 bases). The CDR3 totals 16 residues. In germline, CDR1 is SGHDT, CDR2 YYEEEE. V lost 4 bases to trimming and J lost 3 bases, with 20 bases between them.

The V and J genes are TRBV15 and TRBJ2-7, with 10 positions matching TRBD1. Looked up from germline, CDR1 is LNHNV and CDR2 is YYDKDF (reference sequence). The CDR3 extends over 16 amino acids. V dropped 3 bases and J dropped 5; count of bases not matched to a gene: 10. In DNA form, the CDR3 reads TGTGCCACCAGCAGGTTTGCCGGGACAGGGGATAACGAGCAGTACTTC. Translation: CATSRFAGTGDNEQYF.

This rearrangement joins TRBV15 to TRBJ2-5; D call uncertain. Trimming cost V 2 bases and J 5 bases, with 6 bases left between them. The CDR3 is made up of 12 amino acids. Germline V gene data show CDR1 as LNHNV and CDR2 as YYDKDF (reference sequence). The CDR3 spells CATSRPTETQYF. The CDR3 nucleotides read TGTGCCACCAGCAGACCTACTGAGACCCAGTACTTC.

V is TRBV27 and J is TRBJ2-6, with TRBD2 matching 7 bases. V dropped 6 bases and J dropped 0; count of bases not matched to a gene: 8. Germline V gene data show CDR1 as MNHEY and CDR2 as SMNVEV (reference sequence). The CDR3 is made up of 17 amino acids. DNA for the CDR3: TGTGCCAGCAGCAGGGAGGGCCGTAGCTCTGGGGCCAACGTCCTGACTTTC. Translating it yields CASSREGRSSGANVLTF.

The rearrangement uses TRBV5-1 and TRBJ2-1, with 9 bases that match TRBD2. CDR1 and CDR2 (germline): SGHRS, YFSETQ. V was clipped by 5 bases and J by 9 bases; unmatched bases: 9. The CDR3 runs 14 residues. In nucleotides, the CDR3 is TGCGCCAGCAGTCAGGTAGCGGGAGCAAGTGAGCAGTTCTTC. It translates to CASSQVAGASEQFF.

The table lists this clone with a few counts. V and J are TRBV9 and TRBJ2-7, with a tentative D call TRBD2 (5 bases). Germline V gives CDR1 SGDLS, CDR2 YYNGEE. V was trimmed by 4 bases and J by 7 bases, leaving 15 bases between them. CDR3 length: 13 residues. The CDR3 here is CASSLYNRGEQYF. The CDR3 nucleotides read TGTGCCAGCAGCTTATACAACCGAGGGGAGCAGTACTTC.

J is TRBJ2-7 and V is TRBV5-4, with D maybe TRBD2 (6 bases). V lost 4 bases, J lost 7 bases, and 18 bases lay in between. Germline V lookup: CDR1 SGHNT, CDR2 YYREEE (reference sequence). The CDR3 length is 14 residues. CDR3 residues: CASSRPGLPVEQYF. The CDR3 DNA is TGTGCCAGCAGCCGGCCGGGACTCCCAGTTGAGCAGTACTTC.

The gene calls are TRBV4-2 and TRBJ1-2; TRBD1 matches at 9 bases. The CDR3 totals 15 residues. Looked up from germline, CDR1 is LGHNA and CDR2 is YNFKEQ. V was pared by 6 bases and J by 1 base, with 6 bases of the junction left unmatched. CDR3 sequence (DNA): TGTGCCAGCAGTTTGGACAGGGGCTTTAACTATGGCTACACCTTC. Its translation: CASSLDRGFNYGYTF.

This chain uses TRBV28 with TRBJ1-1; D gene ambiguous. V was cut by 2 bases and J by 0 bases, with 4 bases left in between. This CDR3 has 13 amino acids. Germline assignment: CDR1 MDHEN and CDR2 SYDVKM. CDR3 bases: TGTGCCAGCAGTTTACCCTTGAACACTGAAGCTTTCTTT. Translated, it gives CASSLPLNTEAFF.

The V call is TRBV6-5, the J call TRBJ2-2; 7 bases align to TRBD1. J lost 4 bases, V lost 6 bases, and 8 bases had no gene match. Germline V gene sequence: CDR1 MNHEY, CDR2 SVGAGI. The CDR3 sequence is 15 residues long. In DNA form, the CDR3 reads TGTGCCAGCAGCCGACGGCAGGGGGTCACCGGGGAGCTGTTTTTT. This gives the protein CASSRRQGVTGELFF.

This chain joins TRBV7-3 and TRBJ2-7; TRBD1 matches 9 bases. The CDR3 totals 13 residues. The V gene's germline CDR1 is SGHTA and CDR2 FQGTGA. The trim removed 0 bases at V and 6 bases at J, leaving 0 bases unmatched. CDR3 DNA sequence: TGTGCCAGCAGCTTAACGACAGGGGGCGAGCAGTACTTC. Protein: CASSLTTGGEQYF.

This chain links TRBV6-2 or TRBV6-3 with TRBJ2-1; 13 bases are shared with TRBD2. The CDR3 spans 17 residues. Germline V lookup: CDR1 MNHEY, CDR2 SVGEGT. The J segment lost 4 bases and the V segment lost 0 bases, leaving 3 bases of the junction unmatched. CDR3 nucleotide sequence: TGTGCCAGCAGTTACTCTGGGACTAGCGGGGTTTACAATGAGCAGTTCTTC. It encodes CASSYSGTSGVYNEQFF.

The rearrangement uses TRBV18 and TRBJ2-2; TRBD1 agrees at 12 bases. CDR1 KGHSH and CDR2 LQKENI come from the germline V gene. This CDR3 comprises 18 residues. The ends lost 3 bases at V and 3 bases at J; junction bases unmatched: 8. CDR3 amino acids: CASSPGTGGVGDTGELFF. The CDR3 DNA sequence: TGTGCCAGCTCACCGGGGACAGGGGGCGTAGGAGACACCGGGGAGCTGTTTTTT. The full variable domain, rest sourced from reference TRBV18 and TRBJ2-2, is NAGVMQNPRHLVRRRGQEARLRCSPMKGHSHVYWYRQLPEEGLKFMVYLQKENIIDESGMPKERFSAEFPKEGPSILRIQQVVRGDSAAYFCASSPGTGGVGDTGELFFGEGSRLTVL.

The chain recombines TRBV3-1 (or the pseudogene TRBV3-2) with TRBJ1-2; 9 bases agree with TRBD1. The germline gives CDR1 LGHDT, CDR2 YNNKEL (reference sequence). The CDR3 contains 15 residues. With V trimmed by 1 base and J by 8 bases, 8 bases remained unmatched. This CDR3 reads CASSQVIQGQGGYTF. CDR3 bases: TGTGCCAGCAGCCAAGTTATACAGGGACAGGGCGGCTACACCTTC.

This chain connects TRBV7-9 to TRBJ2-1; 8 bases are a match to TRBD2. Germline V gives CDR1 SEHNR, CDR2 FQNEAQ (reference sequence). After removal of 5 bases from V and 6 bases from J, the junction contained 6 bases not matched to a gene. The CDR3 is 14 residues long. This CDR3 is CASSLSLAGNEQFF. The CDR3 nucleotides are TGTGCCAGCAGCCTCTCCCTAGCGGGCAATGAGCAGTTCTTC.

This chain links TRBV19 with TRBJ2-2; 10 nucleotides match TRBD2. CDR3 length equals 14 residues. The V and J ends lost 9 bases and 2 bases, in that order; junction bases with no gene match: 3. The V gene's germline CDR1 is LNHDA and CDR2 SQIVND (reference sequence). The CDR3 DNA follows: TGTGCCAGCATAGCGGGAGGTAACACCGGGGAGCTGTTTTTT. It translates to CASIAGGNTGELFF.

This chain connects TRBV3-1 (or the pseudogene TRBV3-2) to TRBJ2-2; D is unresolved. Germline assignment: CDR1 LGHDT and CDR2 YNNKEL (reference sequence). This CDR3 is built from 14 residues. V was clipped by 0 bases and J by 7 bases, with 9 bases between them. The DNA of the CDR3 is TGTGCCAGCAGCCAAGACCCAGCGCTCGGGGAGCTGTTTTTT. It codes for CASSQDPALGELFF.

To note about this clone: A much larger clone differs by one base, so this may be a read error. The chain has TRBV9 and TRBJ1-6; TRBD1 matches 8 bases. The V gene end was trimmed by 3 bases and the J gene end by 6 bases; junction bases not matched to a gene: 2. Looked up from germline, CDR1 is SGDLS and CDR2 is YYNGEE. The CDR3 extends over 14 amino acids. DNA for the CDR3: TGTGCCAGCAGCGCGCAGGGGGCTAATTCACCCCTCCACTTT. Translating it yields CASSAQGANSPLHF. The complete variable domain, with remaining parts taken from reference TRBV9 and TRBJ1-6, reads DSGVTQTPKHLITATGQRVTLRCSPRSGDLSVYWYQQSLDQGLQFLIQYYNGEERAKGNILERFSAQQFPDLHSELNLSSLELGDSALYFCASSAQGANSPLHFGNGTRLTVT.